This paragraph reports one T cell receptor beta chain. The data belong to a study of brain metastases from non-small cell lung cancer. The table came from immunoSEQ multiplex PCR; TCRdb's copy has only in-frame clones and leaves some out. The sample has roughly 130 clones; around 95% are singletons. This receptor was obtained from a donor at least 40 years old with non-small cell lung cancer. Input material: tumor-adjacent normal tissue.

For the CDR3, the DNA is TGTGCCAGCAGCACATCACAGGGGGCTGAAGCTTTCTTT. It encodes CASSTSQGAEAFF. This chain uses TRBV7-6 with TRBJ1-1; TRBD1 aligns across 8 bases. The CDR3 length is 13 residues. The V and J ends lost 5 bases and 6 bases, in that order; junction bases with no gene match: 5. Germline V gives CDR1 SGHVS, CDR2 FNYEAQ.